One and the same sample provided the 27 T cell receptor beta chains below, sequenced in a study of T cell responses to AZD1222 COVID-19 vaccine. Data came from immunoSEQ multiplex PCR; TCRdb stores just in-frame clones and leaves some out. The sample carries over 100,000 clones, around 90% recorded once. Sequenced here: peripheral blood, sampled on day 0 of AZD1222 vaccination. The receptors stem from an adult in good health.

The CDR3, as DNA: TGTGCCAGCAGCCAAGGGGGGACCCCCCACGAGCAGTACTTC. It codes for CASSQGGTPHEQYF. The V gene is TRBV4-2, the J gene TRBJ2-7; possibly TRBD1 or TRBD2 for D (5 bases each). The CDR3 covers 14 residues. V lost 1 base and J 5 bases, leaving 12 bases between the germline ends. Germline assignment: CDR1 LGHNA and CDR2 YNFKEQ.

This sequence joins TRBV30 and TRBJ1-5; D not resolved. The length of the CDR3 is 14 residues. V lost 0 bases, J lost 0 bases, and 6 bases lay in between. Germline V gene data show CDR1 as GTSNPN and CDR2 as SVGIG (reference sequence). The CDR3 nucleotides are TGTGCCTGGAGTGTTTGGAATAGCAATCAGCCCCAGCATTTT. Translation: CAWSVWNSNQPQHF.

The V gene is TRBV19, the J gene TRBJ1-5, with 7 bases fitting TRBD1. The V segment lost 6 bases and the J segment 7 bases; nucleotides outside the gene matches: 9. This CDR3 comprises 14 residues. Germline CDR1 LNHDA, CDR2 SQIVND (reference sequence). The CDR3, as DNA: TGTGCCAGTAGCCCCCAGGGGGTAAGGCAGCCCCAGCATTTT. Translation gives CASSPQGVRQPQHF.

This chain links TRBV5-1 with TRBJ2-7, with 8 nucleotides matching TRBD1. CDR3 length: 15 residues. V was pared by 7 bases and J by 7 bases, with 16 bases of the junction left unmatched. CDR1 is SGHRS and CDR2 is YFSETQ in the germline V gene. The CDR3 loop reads CASGDGQGGFGEQYF. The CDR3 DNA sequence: TGCGCCAGCGGGGACGGACAGGGTGGGTTCGGAGAGCAGTACTTC.

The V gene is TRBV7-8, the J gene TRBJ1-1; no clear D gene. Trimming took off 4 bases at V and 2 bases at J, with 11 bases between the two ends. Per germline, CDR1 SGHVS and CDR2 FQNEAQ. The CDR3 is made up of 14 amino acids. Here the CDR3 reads CASSSAGPNTEAFF. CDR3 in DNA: TGTGCCAGCAGCTCTGCCGGGCCCAACACTGAAGCTTTCTTT.

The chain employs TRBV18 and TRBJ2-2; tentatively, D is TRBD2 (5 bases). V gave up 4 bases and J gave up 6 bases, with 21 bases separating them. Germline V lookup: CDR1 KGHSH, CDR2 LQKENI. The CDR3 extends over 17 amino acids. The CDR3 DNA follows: TGTGCCAGCTCACTGTACCACACCGGGGAAGGCTCCGGGGAGCTGTTTTTT. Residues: CASSLYHTGEGSGELFF.

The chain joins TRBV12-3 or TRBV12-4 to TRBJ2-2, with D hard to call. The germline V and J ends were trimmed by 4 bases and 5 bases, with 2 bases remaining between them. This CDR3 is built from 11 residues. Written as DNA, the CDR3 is TGTGCCAGCAGTTATACCGGGGAGCTGTTTTTT. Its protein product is CASSYTGELFF.

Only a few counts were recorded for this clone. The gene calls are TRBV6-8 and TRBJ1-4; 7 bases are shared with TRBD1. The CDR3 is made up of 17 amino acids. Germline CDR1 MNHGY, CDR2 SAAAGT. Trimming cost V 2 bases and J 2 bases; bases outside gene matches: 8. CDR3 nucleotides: TGTGCCAGCAGTTACCGCAGACAGGGCTCTACTAATGAAAAACTGTTTTTT. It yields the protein CASSYRRQGSTNEKLFF.

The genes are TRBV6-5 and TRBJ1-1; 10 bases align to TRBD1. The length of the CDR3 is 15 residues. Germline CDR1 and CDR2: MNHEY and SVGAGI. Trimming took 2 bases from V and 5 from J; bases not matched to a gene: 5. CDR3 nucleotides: TGTGCCAGCAGTTACGACAGGGGGCAAGTTACTGAAGCTTTCTTT. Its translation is CASSYDRGQVTEAFF.

Written as DNA, the CDR3 is TGTGCCAGCAGTCCACAGGGACTCACAGATACGCAGTATTTT. This codes for CASSPQGLTDTQYF. This rearrangement joins TRBV2 to TRBJ2-3; D assignment may be TRBD1 or TRBD2 (6 bases each). This CDR3 region has 14 residues. Germline CDR1 reads SNHLY; CDR2 reads FYNNEI. Trimming took 5 bases from V and 2 from J, leaving 11 bases between them.

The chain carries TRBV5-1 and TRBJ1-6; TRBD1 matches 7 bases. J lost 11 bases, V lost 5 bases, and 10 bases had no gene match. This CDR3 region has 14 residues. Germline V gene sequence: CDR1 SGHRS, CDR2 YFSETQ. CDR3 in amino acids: CASSFQTGEAPLHF. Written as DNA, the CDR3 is TGCGCCAGCAGTTTTCAAACAGGGGAAGCACCCCTCCACTTT.

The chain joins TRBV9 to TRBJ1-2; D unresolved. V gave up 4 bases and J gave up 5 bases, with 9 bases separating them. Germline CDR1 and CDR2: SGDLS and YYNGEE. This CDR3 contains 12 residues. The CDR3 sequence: CASSPQVYGYTF. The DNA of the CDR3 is TGTGCCAGCAGCCCGCAGGTATATGGCTACACCTTC.

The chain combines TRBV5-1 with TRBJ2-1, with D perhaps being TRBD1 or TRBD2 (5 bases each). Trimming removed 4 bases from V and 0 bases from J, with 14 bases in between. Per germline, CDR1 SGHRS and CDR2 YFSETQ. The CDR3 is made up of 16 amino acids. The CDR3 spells CASSPRGESSYNEQFF. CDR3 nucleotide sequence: TGCGCCAGCAGCCCCCGAGGGGAGAGCTCCTACAATGAGCAGTTCTTC.

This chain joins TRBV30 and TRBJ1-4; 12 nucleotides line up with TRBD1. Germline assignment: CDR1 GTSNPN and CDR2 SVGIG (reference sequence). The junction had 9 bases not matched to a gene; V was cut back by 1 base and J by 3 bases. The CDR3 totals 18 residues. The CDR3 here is CAWSEGQGALSANEKLFF. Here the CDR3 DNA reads TGTGCCTGGAGTGAGGGACAGGGGGCGCTTTCGGCTAATGAAAAACTGTTTTTT.

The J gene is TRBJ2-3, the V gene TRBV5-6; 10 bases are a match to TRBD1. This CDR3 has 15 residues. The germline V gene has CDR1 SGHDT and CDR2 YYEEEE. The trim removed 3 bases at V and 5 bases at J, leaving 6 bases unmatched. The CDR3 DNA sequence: TGTGCCAGCAGCTCAGACAGGGGGCCTAGAGATACGCAGTATTTT. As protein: CASSSDRGPRDTQYF.

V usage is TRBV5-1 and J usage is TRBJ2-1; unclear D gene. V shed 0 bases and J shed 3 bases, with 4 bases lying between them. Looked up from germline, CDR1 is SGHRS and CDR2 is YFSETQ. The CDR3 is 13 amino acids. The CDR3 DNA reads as TGCGCCAGCAGCTTGGCAGACTACAATGAGCAGTTCTTC. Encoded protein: CASSLADYNEQFF. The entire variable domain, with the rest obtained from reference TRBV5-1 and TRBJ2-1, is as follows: KAGVTQTPRYLIKTRGQQVTLSCSPISGHRSVSWYQQTPGQGLQFLFEYFSETQRNKGNFPGRFSGRQFSNSRSEMNVSTLELGDSALYLCASSLADYNEQFFGPGTRLTVL.

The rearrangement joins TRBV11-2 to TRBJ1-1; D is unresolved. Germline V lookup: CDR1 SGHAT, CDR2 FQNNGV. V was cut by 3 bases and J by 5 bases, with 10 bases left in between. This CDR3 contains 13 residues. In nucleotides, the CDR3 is TGTGCCAGCAGCTTCGTCGAGGATACTGAAGCTTTCTTT. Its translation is CASSFVEDTEAFF.

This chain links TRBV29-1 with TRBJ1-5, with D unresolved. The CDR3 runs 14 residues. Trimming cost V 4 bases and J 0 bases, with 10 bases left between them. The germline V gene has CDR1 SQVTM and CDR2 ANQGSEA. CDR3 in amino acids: CSVVVQNSNQPQHF. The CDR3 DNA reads TGCAGCGTTGTGGTACAGAATAGCAATCAGCCCCAGCATTTT.

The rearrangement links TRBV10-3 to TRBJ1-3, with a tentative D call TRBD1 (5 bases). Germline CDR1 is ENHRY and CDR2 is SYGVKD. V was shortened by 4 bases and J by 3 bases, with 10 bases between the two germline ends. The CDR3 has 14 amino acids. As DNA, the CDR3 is TGTGCCATCAGTGGTAGGGGTGGTGGAAACACCATATATTTT. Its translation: CAISGRGGGNTIYF.

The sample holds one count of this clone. CDR3 in amino acids: CASSYSIREKLFF. CDR3 nucleotides: TGTGCCAGCAGTTACTCGATAAGAGAAAAACTGTTTTTT. The chain has TRBV6-5 and TRBJ1-4; D is uncertain. Per germline, CDR1 MNHEY and CDR2 SVGAGI. Trimming stripped 0 bases from V and 8 bases from J, with 7 bases between. The CDR3 has 13 residues.

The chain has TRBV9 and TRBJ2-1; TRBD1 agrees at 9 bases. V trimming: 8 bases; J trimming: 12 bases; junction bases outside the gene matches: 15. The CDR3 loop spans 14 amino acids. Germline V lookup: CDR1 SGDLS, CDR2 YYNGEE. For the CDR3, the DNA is TGTGCCAGTCAGCCGGGACAGGGCCCCTGGGGGCAGTTCTTC. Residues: CASQPGQGPWGQFF.

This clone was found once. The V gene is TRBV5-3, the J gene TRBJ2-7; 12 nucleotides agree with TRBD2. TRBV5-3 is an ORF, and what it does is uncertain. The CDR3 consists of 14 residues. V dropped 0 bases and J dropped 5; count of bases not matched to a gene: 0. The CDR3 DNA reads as TGTGCCAGAAGCTTGGGACTAGCGGGGGACGAGCAGTACTTC. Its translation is CARSLGLAGDEQYF.

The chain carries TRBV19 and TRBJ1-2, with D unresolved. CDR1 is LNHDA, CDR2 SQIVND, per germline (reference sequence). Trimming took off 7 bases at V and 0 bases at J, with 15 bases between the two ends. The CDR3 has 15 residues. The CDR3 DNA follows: TGTGCCAGTACCGGCGCAGCTGCGACTAACTATGGCTACACCTTC. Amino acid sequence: CASTGAAATNYGYTF.

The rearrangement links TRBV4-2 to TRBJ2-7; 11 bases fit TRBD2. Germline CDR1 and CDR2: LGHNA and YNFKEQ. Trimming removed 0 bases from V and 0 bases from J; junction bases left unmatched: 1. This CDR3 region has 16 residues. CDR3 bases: TGTGCCAGCAGCCAAGACGGGACTAGCGGCTCCTACGAGCAGTACTTC. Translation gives CASSQDGTSGSYEQYF.

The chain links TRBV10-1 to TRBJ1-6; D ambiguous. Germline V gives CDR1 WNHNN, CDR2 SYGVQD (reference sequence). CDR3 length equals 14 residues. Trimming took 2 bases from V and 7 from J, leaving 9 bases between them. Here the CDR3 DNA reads TGCGCCAGCAGTGAGGATGGCAGCAATTCACCCCTCCACTTT. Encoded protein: CASSEDGSNSPLHF.

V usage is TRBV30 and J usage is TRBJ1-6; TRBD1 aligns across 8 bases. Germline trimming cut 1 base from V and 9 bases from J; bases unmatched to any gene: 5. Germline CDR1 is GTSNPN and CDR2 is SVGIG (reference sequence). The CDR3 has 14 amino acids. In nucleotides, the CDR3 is TGTGCCTGGAGTGATACAGGGGGAATTTCACCCCTCCACTTT. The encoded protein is CAWSDTGGISPLHF.

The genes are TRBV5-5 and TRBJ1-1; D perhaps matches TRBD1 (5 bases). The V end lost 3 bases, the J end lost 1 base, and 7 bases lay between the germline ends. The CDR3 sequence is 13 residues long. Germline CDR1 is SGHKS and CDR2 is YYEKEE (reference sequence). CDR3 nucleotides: TGTGCCAGCAGCTGGGGCCGGAACACTGAAGCTTTCTTT. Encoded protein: CASSWGRNTEAFF.